The clone carrying this TCR beta chain was observed at least ten times. Germline-derived CDR1 and CDR2 are MNHNS and SASEGT. The V and J ends lost 5 bases and 3 bases respectively, with 20 bases between them. The CDR3 covers 16 residues. Template material for amplifying TCR beta CDR3 regions consisted of RNA transcripts. Carried out on the TCR CDR3, a first-round RT-PCR used the HTBI primer set. TCRdb called the multiplex PCR reads again in MiXCR, with one record for every CDR3 protein. Among about 200,000 distinct CDR3 sequences listed, about 15% were seen once. The data are from a study of T cells in Graves' hyperthyroidism and ophthalmopathy.

This receptor was taken from a woman in her forties or fifties with Graves' hyperthyroidism. The rearrangement joins TRBV6-1 to TRBJ2-7; possibly TRBD1 for D (6 bases). The specimen was blood. The CDR3 loop is CASSRTGTQMNYEQYF. The CDR3 nucleotides read TGTGCCAGCAGTCGCACCGGGACACAGATGAACTACGAGCAGTACTTC.